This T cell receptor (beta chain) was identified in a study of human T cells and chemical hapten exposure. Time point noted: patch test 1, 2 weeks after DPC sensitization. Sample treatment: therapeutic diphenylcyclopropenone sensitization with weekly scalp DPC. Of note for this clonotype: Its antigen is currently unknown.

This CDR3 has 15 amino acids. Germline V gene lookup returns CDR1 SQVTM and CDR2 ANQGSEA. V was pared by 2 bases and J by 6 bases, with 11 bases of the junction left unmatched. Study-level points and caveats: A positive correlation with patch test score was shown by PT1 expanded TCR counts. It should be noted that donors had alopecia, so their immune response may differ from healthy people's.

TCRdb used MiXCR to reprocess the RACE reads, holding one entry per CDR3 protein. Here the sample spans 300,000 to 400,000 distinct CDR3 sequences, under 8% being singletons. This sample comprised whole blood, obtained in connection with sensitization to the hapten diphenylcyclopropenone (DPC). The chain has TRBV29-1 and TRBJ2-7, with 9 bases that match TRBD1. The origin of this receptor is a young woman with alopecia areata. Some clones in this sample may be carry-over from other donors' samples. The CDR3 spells CSVESPDRGRTEQYF. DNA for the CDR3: TGCAGCGTTGAATCCCCGGACAGGGGCCGTACCGAGCAGTACTTC.